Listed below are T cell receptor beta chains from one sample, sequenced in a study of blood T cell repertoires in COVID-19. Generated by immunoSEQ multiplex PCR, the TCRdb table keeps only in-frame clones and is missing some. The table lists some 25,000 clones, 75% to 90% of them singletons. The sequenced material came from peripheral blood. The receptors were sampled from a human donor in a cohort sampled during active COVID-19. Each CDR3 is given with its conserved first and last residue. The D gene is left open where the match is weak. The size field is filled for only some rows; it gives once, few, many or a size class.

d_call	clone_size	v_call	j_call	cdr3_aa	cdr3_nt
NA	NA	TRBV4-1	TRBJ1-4	CASSQGWGATNEKLFF	TGCGCCAGCAGCCAGGGGTGGGGAGCAACTAATGAAAAACTGTTTTTT
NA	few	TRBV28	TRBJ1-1	CASSLNRRNTEAFF	TGTGCCAGCAGTTTAAATCGTAGGAACACTGAAGCTTTCTTT
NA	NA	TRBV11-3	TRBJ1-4	CASSLGRQIATNEKLFF	TGTGCCAGCAGCTTAGGGAGACAGATTGCAACTAATGAAAAACTGTTTTTT
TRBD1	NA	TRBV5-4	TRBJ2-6	CASSLQGSGANVLTF	TGTGCCAGCAGCTTACAGGGGTCCGGGGCCAACGTCCTGACTTTC
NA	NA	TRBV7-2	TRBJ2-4	CASSLGGGQNIQYF	TGTGCCAGCAGCTTAGGGGGCGGTCAAAACATTCAGTACTTC
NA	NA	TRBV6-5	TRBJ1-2	CASSYRSIGYGYTF	TGTGCCAGCAGTTACCGGTCGATCGGTTATGGCTACACCTTC
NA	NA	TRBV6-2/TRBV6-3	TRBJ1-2	CASSYKGDYGYTF	TGTGCCAGCAGTTACAAGGGAGATTATGGCTACACCTTC
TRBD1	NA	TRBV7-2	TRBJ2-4	CASSPDRGKNIQYF	TGTGCCAGCAGCCCGGACAGGGGAAAAAACATTCAGTACTTC
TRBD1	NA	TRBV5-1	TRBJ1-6	CASSFLWTGSNSPLHF	TGCGCCAGCAGCTTCCTCTGGACAGGGAGTAATTCACCCCTCCACTTT
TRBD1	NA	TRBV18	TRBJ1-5	CASSHGTAVDSNQPQHF	TGTGCCAGCTCTCACGGGACAGCCGTCGATAGCAATCAGCCCCAGCATTTT
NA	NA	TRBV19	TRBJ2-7	CASSNPGGASYEQYF	TGTGCCAGTAGTAATCCGGGGGGCGCCTCCTACGAGCAGTACTTC
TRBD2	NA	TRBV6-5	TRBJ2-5	CASSYFQGGPKETQYF	TGTGCCAGCAGTTACTTCCAGGGAGGGCCCAAAGAGACCCAGTACTTC
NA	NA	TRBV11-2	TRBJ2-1	CASSIAASSYNEQFF	TGTGCCAGCAGCATTGCGGCCAGCTCCTACAATGAGCAGTTCTTC
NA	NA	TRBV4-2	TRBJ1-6	CASSQDEGENSPLHF	TGTGCCAGCAGCCAAGATGAGGGGGAGAATTCACCCCTCCACTTT
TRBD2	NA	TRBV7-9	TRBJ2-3	CASRNPSGRAAEMADTQYF	TGTGCCAGCAGGAACCCTAGCGGGAGGGCCGCCGAGATGGCAGATACGCAGTATTTT
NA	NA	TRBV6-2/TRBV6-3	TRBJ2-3	CASSPGHSTDTQYF	TGTGCCAGCAGTCCGGGACATAGCACAGATACGCAGTATTTT
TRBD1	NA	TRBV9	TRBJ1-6	CASSAGTGGQASYNSPLHF	TGTGCCAGCAGCGCGGGGACAGGGGGACAGGCCTCCTATAATTCACCCCTCCACTTT
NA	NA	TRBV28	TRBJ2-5	CATFEAPETQYF	TGTGCCACCTTTGAGGCCCCGGAGACCCAGTACTTC
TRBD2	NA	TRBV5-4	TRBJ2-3	CASSLRSGSGLDTQYF	TGTGCCAGCAGCTTGCGTAGCGGGAGTGGCTTAGATACGCAGTATTTT
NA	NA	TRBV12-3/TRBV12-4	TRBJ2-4	CASSSGDIQYF	TGTGCCAGCAGTTCAGGTGACATTCAGTACTTC
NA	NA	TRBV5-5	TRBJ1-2	CASSHTQTGFYNYGYTF	TGTGCCAGCAGCCACACACAGACAGGATTCTATAACTATGGCTACACCTTC
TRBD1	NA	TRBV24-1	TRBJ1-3	CATSDRTGPGNTIYF	TGTGCCACTAGTGATCGGACAGGGCCTGGAAACACCATATATTTT
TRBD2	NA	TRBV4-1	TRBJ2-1	CASSPGLAGDQQFF	TGCGCCAGCAGCCCGGGACTAGCGGGGGACCAGCAGTTCTTC
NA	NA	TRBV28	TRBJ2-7	CASSVTYEQYF	TGTGCCAGCAGTGTCACCTACGAGCAGTACTTC